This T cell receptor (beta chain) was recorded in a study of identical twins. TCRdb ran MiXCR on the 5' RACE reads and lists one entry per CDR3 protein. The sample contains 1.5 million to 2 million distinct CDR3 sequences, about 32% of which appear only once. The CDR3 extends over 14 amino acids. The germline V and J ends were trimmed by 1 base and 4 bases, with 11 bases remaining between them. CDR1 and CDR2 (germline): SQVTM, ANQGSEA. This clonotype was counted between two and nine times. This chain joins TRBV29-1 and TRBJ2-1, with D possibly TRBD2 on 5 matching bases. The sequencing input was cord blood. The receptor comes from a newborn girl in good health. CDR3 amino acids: CSVEVGSGYNEQFF. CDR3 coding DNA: TGCAGCGTTGAAGTTGGGTCGGGGTACAATGAGCAGTTCTTC.